These T cell receptor beta chains were read from a single sample in a study of CD8+CD57+ T cells in acquired aplastic anemia. Each CDR3 protein is one row after TCRdb ran MiXCR on the reads. The sample has fewer than 85,000 distinct CDR3 sequences; roughly 72% are singletons. The sequencing input was sorted CD4+, CD8+, or CD8+CD57+ T cells (not recorded which) from PBMCs. The receptors derive from a human donor with aplastic anemia. CDR3s leave out the opening cysteine and the closing phenylalanine or tryptophan. Each record gives: clone size, V gene, CDR3 protein. A row's size may be missing; if present it is once, few, many or a size class.

clone size: NA; V gene: TRBV29-1; CDR3 protein: SVEAPQEGQGAF
clone size: NA; V gene: TRBV7-2; CDR3 protein: ASSSQDNEQF
clone size: NA; V gene: TRBV24-1; CDR3 protein: ATSDGLAGGFQETQY
clone size: NA; V gene: TRBV9; CDR3 protein: ASSLVAGSYNEQF
clone size: NA; V gene: TRBV19; CDR3 protein: ASNRGRDTEAF
clone size: NA; V gene: TRBV7-6; CDR3 protein: ASSPPTGGGETQY
clone size: NA; V gene: TRBV7-2; CDR3 protein: ASSFAGAYEQY
clone size: few; V gene: TRBV7-2; CDR3 protein: ASSLASSGGQETQY
clone size: NA; V gene: TRBV20-1; CDR3 protein: SANQISYNEQF
clone size: NA; V gene: TRBV7-6; CDR3 protein: ASSLDRNSGDAYNEQF
clone size: NA; V gene: TRBV19; CDR3 protein: ASSMGAVSYEQY
clone size: NA; V gene: TRBV24-1; CDR3 protein: ATSDLSTIETKVHTDTQY
clone size: NA; V gene: TRBV7-9; CDR3 protein: ASNFGTGNEKLF
clone size: few; V gene: TRBV2; CDR3 protein: ASSVWGPEAF
clone size: NA; V gene: TRBV5-6; CDR3 protein: ASSFGLIMNTEAF
clone size: NA; V gene: TRBV5-1; CDR3 protein: ASSPEDKDPDTQY
clone size: NA; V gene: TRBV19; CDR3 protein: ASSRLAGTSADTQY
clone size: NA; V gene: TRBV15; CDR3 protein: ATSFPEWDEQY
clone size: NA; V gene: TRBV7-7; CDR3 protein: ASGSNTGELF
clone size: few; V gene: TRBV14; CDR3 protein: ASSHYETQY
clone size: NA; V gene: TRBV15; CDR3 protein: ATSRDSQYGYT
clone size: NA; V gene: TRBV7-6; CDR3 protein: ASSLDGGQPQH
clone size: once; V gene: TRBV4-3; CDR3 protein: ASSQTRGYEQY
clone size: NA; V gene: TRBV14; CDR3 protein: ASSQGAGLSEQY
clone size: NA; V gene: TRBV20-1; CDR3 protein: SASRGVQETQY
clone size: NA; V gene: TRBV15; CDR3 protein: ATPLFAGDYEQY
clone size: NA; V gene: TRBV20-1; CDR3 protein: SASENTEAF
clone size: few; V gene: TRBV15; CDR3 protein: ATSLGYSPLH
clone size: NA; V gene: TRBV24-1; CDR3 protein: ATSEGTGYEQY
clone size: NA; V gene: TRBV15; CDR3 protein: ATSTRTEKTQY
clone size: NA; V gene: TRBV5-1; CDR3 protein: ASSLGSGTEETQY
clone size: few; V gene: TRBV7-8; CDR3 protein: ASSLTVQLNTEAF
clone size: NA; V gene: TRBV7-9; CDR3 protein: ASSTRGHAGDEQY
clone size: once; V gene: TRBV20-1; CDR3 protein: SARGRETNYGYT
clone size: NA; V gene: TRBV3-1; CDR3 protein: ASSQGRGTQY
clone size: NA; V gene: TRBV12-3/TRBV12-4; CDR3 protein: ASNCSHEQF
clone size: NA; V gene: TRBV7-2; CDR3 protein: ASSPVGTKAF
clone size: NA; V gene: TRBV7-9; CDR3 protein: ASSARLSDTQY
clone size: NA; V gene: TRBV4-1; CDR3 protein: ASSQELGRGYT